One sample yielded the 32 T cell receptor beta chains listed below, sequenced in a study of blood T cell repertoires in COVID-19. The method was immunoSEQ multiplex PCR; TCRdb's version includes in-frame clones alone and lacks a portion of them. This table holds approximately 120,000 clones, around 80% found once. The sequenced sample was peripheral blood. The source of these receptors is a human donor in a cohort sampled during active COVID-19.

The CDR3: CASSLRASNEKLFF. The CDR3 DNA follows: TGTGCCAGCAGCTTGAGAGCTTCTAATGAAAAACTGTTTTTT. The chain has TRBV5-8 and TRBJ1-4; D not certain. The CDR3 loop spans 14 amino acids. Germline V lookup: CDR1 SGHTS, CDR2 YDEGEE. V dropped 1 base and J dropped 3 bases, with 7 bases sitting between them.

The chain employs TRBV2 and TRBJ2-1; D gene ambiguous. This CDR3 is built from 11 residues. V dropped 6 bases and J dropped 4 bases, with 4 bases sitting between them. The germline CDR1 and CDR2 sequences are SNHLY and FYNNEI. The CDR3 reads CASRAYNEQFF. The CDR3 coding sequence is TGTGCCAGCAGGGCTTACAATGAGCAGTTCTTC.

The genes are TRBV2 and TRBJ2-3; 7 bases are a match to TRBD1. V gave up 4 bases and J gave up 5 bases; unmatched junction bases: 6. The CDR3 covers 14 residues. Germline V gene sequence: CDR1 SNHLY, CDR2 FYNNEI. CDR3 coding DNA: TGTGCCAGCAGTGGGGGGACAGTGAGAGATACGCAGTATTTT. Its protein is CASSGGTVRDTQYF.

The V and J genes are TRBV3-1 (or the pseudogene TRBV3-2) and TRBJ1-1; 12 positions agree with TRBD1. This CDR3 has 13 residues. Germline CDR1 and CDR2: LGHDT and YNNKEL (reference sequence). The ends lost 1 base at V and 10 bases at J; junction bases unmatched: 1. CDR3 region: CASSQGGQGAAFF. The CDR3 bases are TGTGCCAGCAGCCAAGGGGGACAGGGGGCAGCTTTCTTT.

The chain carries TRBV24-1 and TRBJ2-3; 11 bases are a match to TRBD2. From germline, CDR1 is KGHDR and CDR2 SFDVKD. CDR3 length: 17 residues. Germline trimming cut 2 bases from V and 7 bases from J; bases unmatched to any gene: 10. Here the CDR3 reads CATSDSLGIAGGYTQYF. The CDR3, as DNA: TGTGCCACCAGTGATTCCCTGGGGATAGCGGGGGGGTATACGCAGTATTTT.

V and J are TRBV19 and TRBJ1-4; 11 positions match TRBD1. CDR3 size: 15 residues. Trimming cost V 6 bases and J 8 bases; bases outside gene matches: 8. Germline lookup yields CDR1 LNHDA and CDR2 SQIVND (reference sequence). The CDR3 DNA reads TGTGCCAGTAGAAGCAGAGGGACAGGGGGGGAAAAACTGTTTTTT. This gives the protein CASRSRGTGGEKLFF.

The chain recombines TRBV3-1 (or the pseudogene TRBV3-2) with TRBJ1-2, with D perhaps matching TRBD1 (6 bases). CDR3 size: 14 residues. Germline V gene sequence: CDR1 LGHDT, CDR2 YNNKEL (reference sequence). V was cut by 6 bases and J by 3 bases, with 14 bases left in between. CDR3 sequence reads: CASRTQGEDYGYTF. CDR3 nucleotides: TGTGCCAGCAGAACACAGGGTGAAGACTATGGCTACACCTTC.

V is TRBV7-6 and J is TRBJ2-2; the match to TRBD1 covers 10 bases. Germline trimming cut 1 base from V and 2 bases from J; bases unmatched to any gene: 4. This CDR3 contains 17 residues. Germline-derived CDR1 and CDR2 are SGHVS and FNYEAQ. CDR3 residues: CASSLEGTGVNTGELFF. CDR3 bases: TGTGCCAGCAGCTTAGAGGGGACAGGGGTTAACACCGGGGAGCTGTTTTTT.

This clone was counted a few times. The DNA of the CDR3 is TGTGCCAGCAGTTACTCGGTGCAGATGCGGAATCAGCCCCAGCATTTT. Its protein product is CASSYSVQMRNQPQHF. This sequence joins TRBV6-2 or TRBV6-3 and TRBJ1-5; no clear D. V dropped 0 bases and J dropped 4 bases, with 13 bases sitting between them. The CDR3 loop spans 16 amino acids. Germline CDR1 and CDR2: MNHEY and SVGEGT.

The chain uses TRBV12-3 or TRBV12-4 and TRBJ2-2; unclear D gene. V lost 5 bases, J lost 6 bases, and 4 bases lay in between. The CDR3 length is 11 residues. The CDR3 nucleotides read TGTGCCAGCAGTGTATCCGGGGAGCTGTTTTTT. Translation gives CASSVSGELFF.

This chain connects TRBV7-8 to TRBJ2-7; TRBD2 matches at 10 bases. Germline V gene sequence: CDR1 SGHVS, CDR2 FQNEAQ. This CDR3 spans 15 amino acids. V lost 5 bases and J lost 5; bases outside the gene matches: 9. The CDR3 DNA sequence: TGTGCCAGCAGCCTGCTAGCGGGGGAGTTCGACGAGCAGTACTTC. This codes for CASSLLAGEFDEQYF.

The chain carries TRBV18 and TRBJ1-1, with 7 bases identical to TRBD1. CDR3 length: 15 residues. V gave up 4 bases and J gave up 3 bases; unmatched junction bases: 8. The germline V gene encodes CDR1 KGHSH and CDR2 LQKENI. The CDR3: CASSQETGEHTEAFF. In DNA form, the CDR3 reads TGTGCCAGCTCACAAGAAACAGGGGAGCACACTGAAGCTTTCTTT.

This chain links TRBV5-1 with TRBJ2-3; D might be TRBD1 (6 bases). This CDR3 is built from 15 residues. Germline CDR1 SGHRS, CDR2 YFSETQ. Between the trimmed V and J ends, which lost 9 bases and 2 bases, there was a span of 19 bases. This CDR3 reads CATGQMGALTDTQYF. The DNA for the CDR3 is TGCGCCACCGGGCAGATGGGGGCCCTCACAGATACGCAGTATTTT.

This chain connects TRBV5-6 to TRBJ2-5, with TRBD2 identical over 11 bases. Trimming at V came to 5 bases and at J to 5 bases, leaving 8 bases not matched to a gene. This CDR3 contains 15 residues. Germline lookup yields CDR1 SGHDT and CDR2 YYEEEE. The CDR3 sequence: CASRGGLAGWETQYF. As DNA, the CDR3 is TGTGCCAGCAGGGGCGGACTAGCGGGTTGGGAGACCCAGTACTTC. The whole variable domain, filled in from reference TRBV5-6 and TRBJ2-5, reads DAGVTQSPTHLIKTRGQQVTLRCSPKSGHDTVSWYQQALGQGPQFIFQYYEEEERQRGNFPDRFSGHQFPNYSSELNVNALLLGDSALYLCASRGGLAGWETQYFGPGTRLLVL.

This clone was recorded once. The V call is TRBV11-2, the J call TRBJ2-7, with 8 bases identical to TRBD2. This CDR3 region has 18 residues. The germline gives CDR1 SGHAT, CDR2 FQNNGV. V shed 0 bases and J 2 bases; nucleotides not matched to a gene: 12. This CDR3 reads CASSLEAGLGLRAYEQYF. Here the CDR3 DNA reads TGTGCCAGCAGCTTAGAGGCGGGACTAGGATTGCGAGCCTACGAGCAGTACTTC.

The chain couples TRBV7-9 to TRBJ2-6; D might be TRBD2 (5 bases). Germline V gene data show CDR1 as SEHNR and CDR2 as FQNEAQ (reference sequence). This CDR3 region has 16 residues. The ends were cut back, 6 bases at V and 0 bases at J, with 12 bases in the middle. The CDR3 loop reads CASSSPRGSGANVLTF. The DNA for the CDR3 is TGTGCCAGCAGTTCTCCCCGGGGCTCTGGGGCCAACGTCCTGACTTTC. Full variable domain (outside the CDR3, taken from reference TRBV7-9 and TRBJ2-6): DTGVSQNPRHKITKRGQNVTFRCDPISEHNRLYWYRQTLGQGPEFLTYFQNEAQLEKSRLLSDRFSAERPKGSFSTLEIQRTEQGDSAMYLCASSSPRGSGANVLTFGAGSRLTVL.

The rearrangement uses TRBV29-1 and TRBJ2-7, with TRBD1 as a possible D gene (5 bases). Germline V gene sequence: CDR1 SQVTM, CDR2 ANQGSEA. V lost 7 bases and J lost 0, with 13 bases in between. The CDR3 runs 13 residues. The CDR3 reads CSGIQDNSYEQYF. The CDR3 region has the DNA TGCAGCGGTATCCAGGACAACTCCTACGAGCAGTACTTC.

The V and J genes are TRBV12-3 or TRBV12-4 and TRBJ2-7, with D unclear. There are 12 residues in the CDR3. V lost 1 base to trimming and J lost 4 bases, with 5 bases between them. Here the CDR3 reads CASSLGLYEQYF. The CDR3 DNA reads as TGTGCCAGCAGTTTAGGCCTATACGAGCAGTACTTC.

The rearrangement uses TRBV24-1 and TRBJ2-2; 9 nucleotides align to TRBD2. V was clipped by 0 bases and J by 2 bases; unmatched bases: 0. Germline values: CDR1 KGHDR, CDR2 SFDVKD. This CDR3 is 16 amino acids long. The CDR3 region is CATSDLGTSNTGELFF. In nucleotides, the CDR3 is TGTGCCACCAGTGATTTGGGGACTAGCAACACCGGGGAGCTGTTTTTT.

This chain joins TRBV23-1 and TRBJ1-4; 7 positions match TRBD1. TRBV23-1 is an open reading frame, and its role is uncertain. Unmatched junction bases numbered 9, after V lost 4 bases and J lost 7 bases. The CDR3 has 15 amino acids. The CDR3 region has the DNA TGCGCCAGCAGTCGACCGGGACAGAGAAGTGAAAAACTGTTTTTT. Its translation is CASSRPGQRSEKLFF.

In nucleotides, the CDR3 is TGTGCCAGCTCACCACCGGGGGGGTTTCAGGAGACCCAGTACTTC. Protein sequence: CASSPPGGFQETQYF. This rearrangement joins TRBV18 to TRBJ2-5; 7 bases agree with TRBD2. Per germline, CDR1 KGHSH and CDR2 LQKENI. The V and J ends lost 0 bases and 5 bases, in that order; junction bases with no gene match: 6. The CDR3 has 15 residues. The whole variable domain, remainder taken from reference TRBV18 and TRBJ2-5, is NAGVMQNPRHLVRRRGQEARLRCSPMKGHSHVYWYRQLPEEGLKFMVYLQKENIIDESGMPKERFSAEFPKEGPSILRIQQVVRGDSAAYFCASSPPGGFQETQYFGPGTRLLVL.

V and J are TRBV12-5 and TRBJ2-7; 11 nucleotides match TRBD1. V lost 4 bases and J lost 9; bases outside the gene matches: 2. Germline V CDR1 and CDR2: LGHNT, FRNRAP. The CDR3 covers 12 residues. The CDR3 loop reads CASGSDRGPQYF. For the CDR3, the DNA is TGTGCTAGTGGTTCGGACAGGGGGCCGCAGTACTTC. The full variable domain, in which reference TRBV12-5 and TRBJ2-7 provide the parts outside the CDR3, is DARVTQTPRHKVTEMGQEVTMRCQPILGHNTVFWYRQTMMQGLELLAYFRNRAPLDDSGMPKDRFSAEMPDATLATLKIQPSEPRDSAVYFCASGSDRGPQYFGPGTRLTVT.

This clone showed up just a few times. V is TRBV7-2 and J is TRBJ1-6; D is ambiguous. Germline CDR1 SGHTA, CDR2 FQGNSA. This CDR3 comprises 13 residues. The V end was cut by 7 bases, the J end by 6 bases, with 10 bases between. CDR3 coding DNA: TGTGCCAGCATCGAAAGCGGTAATTCACCCCTCCACTTT. This encodes CASIESGNSPLHF.

The chain joins TRBV28 to TRBJ2-3, with 7 nucleotides matching TRBD2. CDR1 MDHEN and CDR2 SYDVKM come from the germline V gene. The CDR3 is made up of 15 amino acids. With 3 bases clipped from V and 4 bases from J, the junction kept 7 bases outside the gene matches. CDR3 region: CASSFAGEEADTQYF. CDR3 DNA sequence: TGTGCCAGCAGTTTCGCGGGGGAGGAAGCAGATACGCAGTATTTT.

The genes are TRBV4-1 and TRBJ2-7; 7 bases fit TRBD1. Per germline, CDR1 MGHRA and CDR2 YSYEKL. V shed 2 bases, J shed 2 bases, and the junction held 6 bases outside the gene matches. The CDR3 totals 15 residues. CDR3 coding DNA: TGCGCCAGCAGCCAATCAGGGGGTAAGACCTACGAGCAGTACTTC. Amino acids: CASSQSGGKTYEQYF.

The gene calls are TRBV9 and TRBJ2-5, with D perhaps matching TRBD2 (6 bases). V was clipped by 0 bases and J by 5 bases, with 20 bases between them. CDR3 size: 17 residues. Germline V gene sequence: CDR1 SGDLS, CDR2 YYNGEE. DNA for the CDR3: TGTGCCAGCAGCGTAGCGGGCGAAGGAGGGACTGTGGAGACCCAGTACTTC. This sequence encodes CASSVAGEGGTVETQYF.

This clone occurred once. This chain uses TRBV12-3 or TRBV12-4 with TRBJ1-1; D unresolved. Trimming cost V 3 bases and J 2 bases, with 7 bases left between them. The CDR3 has 13 amino acids. The DNA of the CDR3 is TGTGCCAGCAGTTTGACACACAACACTGAAGCTTTCTTT. Translating gives CASSLTHNTEAFF.

The chain carries TRBV7-3 and TRBJ1-1, with D perhaps TRBD1 (6 bases). The V gene lost 5 bases and the J gene lost 6 bases, with 13 bases spanning the gap. This CDR3 has 13 amino acids. The germline gives CDR1 SGHTA, CDR2 FQGTGA. CDR3 nucleotide sequence: TGTGCCAGCAGCAGCACAGGGTTCCCTGAAGCTTTCTTT. Translated: CASSSTGFPEAFF.

This chain connects TRBV28 to TRBJ1-2, with no clear D. V was shortened by 6 bases and J by 10 bases, with 15 bases between the two germline ends. This CDR3 has 12 amino acids. The germline gives CDR1 MDHEN, CDR2 SYDVKM. CDR3 nucleotides: TGTGCCAGCAGGGTATCTGAGAGAGTCTACACCTTC. Amino acids: CASRVSERVYTF.

The table lists this clone with a few counts. V is TRBV5-1 and J is TRBJ1-4; 9 bases are a match to TRBD1. V trimming: 5 bases; J trimming: 6 bases; junction bases outside the gene matches: 8. Germline CDR1 and CDR2: SGHRS and YFSETQ. This CDR3 contains 15 residues. DNA for the CDR3: TGCGCCAGCAGGACAGGGGGAGGTAGCTATGAAAAACTGTTTTTT. Protein: CASRTGGGSYEKLFF.

The chain is built from TRBV6-6 and TRBJ1-1, with 7 bases identical to TRBD1. Germline CDR1 reads MNHNY; CDR2 reads SVGAGI (reference sequence). The CDR3 consists of 14 residues. The V gene end was trimmed by 2 bases and the J gene end by 4 bases; junction bases not matched to a gene: 4. The CDR3 is CASSYDRVGTEAFF. CDR3 in DNA: TGTGCCAGCAGTTACGACAGGGTGGGCACTGAAGCTTTCTTT.

V and J are TRBV28 and TRBJ1-5; D remains ambiguous. Trimming removed 5 bases at V and 8 bases at J, with 10 bases between. The CDR3 is 12 residues long. Per germline, CDR1 MDHEN and CDR2 SYDVKM. CDR3 amino acids: CASSTNPKPQHF. The CDR3 DNA sequence: TGTGCCAGCAGTACTAATCCCAAGCCCCAGCATTTT.